Below, 14 T cell receptor beta chains from the same sample are listed, as sequenced in a study of T cells after yellow fever vaccination. Each CDR3 protein gets one entry after TCRdb re-called the 5' RACE reads with MiXCR. Among some 350,000 distinct CDR3 sequences listed, over 5% were seen once. The sequencing here drew on PBMCs, taken 5 days after the yellow fever booster vaccination. These receptors were taken from a man younger than 45 who received the YFV17D yellow fever vaccine.

Many counts were recorded for this clonotype. This chain uses TRBV5-1 with TRBJ2-1, with 7 bases identical to TRBD2. The CDR3 runs to 13 residues. CDR1 and CDR2 from the germline V gene are SGHRS and YFSETQ. V gave up 4 bases and J gave up 4 bases; unmatched junction bases: 2. In nucleotides, the CDR3 is TGCGCCAGCAGCCTAGCGGATTACAATGAGCAGTTCTTC. Its protein product is CASSLADYNEQFF.

The J gene is TRBJ2-7, the V gene TRBV9, with 8 bases fitting TRBD1. This CDR3 is 13 amino acids long. Germline-derived CDR1 and CDR2 are SGDLS and YYNGEE. J gave up 6 bases and V 2 bases, and 4 bases lay outside the gene matches. CDR3 sequence: CASSVATGGEQYF. The CDR3 coding sequence is TGTGCCAGCAGCGTGGCCACAGGGGGCGAGCAGTACTTC.

The chain links TRBV27 to TRBJ1-2; the match to TRBD1 covers 7 bases. Germline V gives CDR1 MNHEY, CDR2 SMNVEV (reference sequence). J lost 8 bases, V lost 5 bases, and 8 bases had no gene match. This CDR3 has 13 amino acids. The CDR3 region is CASSKDRDGGYTF. The DNA for the CDR3 is TGTGCCAGCAGTAAAGACAGGGACGGCGGCTACACCTTC.

This clonotype was counted at least ten times. This chain joins TRBV21-1 and TRBJ2-1; the tabulated D call, TRBD1, remains unverified against the DNA. TRBV21-1 is marked as a pseudogene. This CDR3 spans 15 amino acids. The CDR3: CASSRGQGKDNEQFF. The CDR3, as DNA: TGTGCCAGCAGCAGGGGACAGGGGAAGGACAATGAGCAGTTCTTC.

This chain connects TRBV20-1 to TRBJ2-7; the D gene is possibly TRBD2 (5 bases). This CDR3 spans 14 amino acids. The V and J ends lost 1 base and 6 bases respectively, with 16 bases between them. Germline V gene sequence: CDR1 DFQATT, CDR2 SNEGSKA (reference sequence). CDR3 nucleotides: TGCAGTGCTAGAGGCGAGAAGGGAGTTATCGAGCAGTACTTC. Its translation is CSARGEKGVIEQYF.

This clonotype came up a few times. The chain is built from TRBV18 and TRBJ2-5; 8 nucleotides line up with TRBD2. From germline, CDR1 is KGHSH and CDR2 LQKENI. This CDR3 is 15 amino acids long. J gave up 4 bases and V 3 bases, and 7 bases lay outside the gene matches. Written as DNA, the CDR3 is TGTGCCAGCTCACCTCGGGAGGGGAGCGGAGAGACCCAGTACTTC. It translates to CASSPREGSGETQYF.

This clonotype was seen only a few times. The chain uses TRBV6-5 and TRBJ2-3; D is uncertain. The CDR3 is 15 amino acids. CDR1 is MNHEY and CDR2 is SVGAGI in the germline V gene. V was clipped by 4 bases and J by 0 bases, with 11 bases between them. Here the CDR3 reads CASSLRAASTDTQYF. The CDR3 nucleotides read TGTGCCAGCAGTTTAAGAGCTGCTAGCACAGATACGCAGTATTTT.

This clonotype appeared many times. The chain carries TRBV5-1 and TRBJ2-1, with a possible D match to TRBD1 (5 bases). Germline loops: CDR1 SGHRS, CDR2 YFSETQ. CDR3 size: 14 residues. Between the trimmed V and J ends, which lost 3 bases and 4 bases, there was a span of 11 bases. The DNA for the CDR3 is TGCGCCAGCAGCTCGGACATTCAGTACAATGAGCAGTTCTTC. Translated: CASSSDIQYNEQFF.

This clonotype was picked up a small number of times. V gene TRBV3-1 combines with J gene TRBJ2-3; 8 bases are a match to TRBD2. V was pared by 0 bases and J by 0 bases, with 11 bases of the junction left unmatched. Germline CDR1 and CDR2: LGHDT and YNNKEL (reference sequence). This CDR3 contains 19 residues. CDR3: CASSQEALAGGPSTDTQYF. For the CDR3, the DNA is TGTGCCAGCAGCCAAGAGGCTCTAGCGGGCGGCCCTAGCACAGATACGCAGTATTTT.

This clonotype came up a few times. An end of the junction differs from the germline gene, which may be a read error. This chain links TRBV4-3 with TRBJ2-7, with 9 nucleotides matching TRBD2. Germline CDR1 reads LGHNA; CDR2 reads YSLEER. The CDR3 has 14 residues. The CDR3 DNA reads TGCGCCAGCAGCCAAGATAGGGTAGCGGGAGAGCTGTACTTC. It encodes CASSQDRVAGELYF.

The chain couples TRBV20-1 to TRBJ2-7; tentatively, D is TRBD2 (6 bases). The CDR3 consists of 11 residues. The ends were cut back, 5 bases at V and 4 bases at J, with 9 bases in the middle. Looked up from germline, CDR1 is DFQATT and CDR2 is SNEGSKA (reference sequence). DNA of the CDR3: TGCAGTGCTCCTAGCGCGTACGAGCAGTACTTC. Translated: CSAPSAYEQYF.

The chain combines TRBV14 with TRBJ1-2; D is uncertain. Germline-derived CDR1 and CDR2 are SGHDN and FVKESK. The CDR3 runs 17 residues. The V end lost 0 bases, the J end lost 0 bases, and 14 bases lay between the germline ends. The CDR3 nucleotides read TGTGCCAGCAGCCAAGAGGATTCCGGGTGGCCTAACTATGGCTACACCTTC. This encodes CASSQEDSGWPNYGYTF.

This clonotype was detected many times. V and J are TRBV9 and TRBJ2-7; D not resolved. The germline V and J ends were trimmed by 0 bases and 9 bases, with 13 bases remaining between them. The germline CDR1 and CDR2 sequences are SGDLS and YYNGEE. This CDR3 is built from 13 residues. DNA of the CDR3: TGTGCCAGCAGCGTAGGACCCACGGAAGGGCAGTACTTC. Residues: CASSVGPTEGQYF.

The chain joins TRBV20-1 to TRBJ2-7; D is undetermined. The V end lost 5 bases, the J end lost 3 bases, and 17 bases lay between the germline ends. The CDR3 covers 14 residues. Germline CDR1 and CDR2: DFQATT and SNEGSKA (reference sequence). The CDR3 loop reads CSAGPPGRVYEQYF. CDR3 sequence (DNA): TGCAGTGCTGGGCCTCCGGGCCGCGTCTACGAGCAGTACTTC.